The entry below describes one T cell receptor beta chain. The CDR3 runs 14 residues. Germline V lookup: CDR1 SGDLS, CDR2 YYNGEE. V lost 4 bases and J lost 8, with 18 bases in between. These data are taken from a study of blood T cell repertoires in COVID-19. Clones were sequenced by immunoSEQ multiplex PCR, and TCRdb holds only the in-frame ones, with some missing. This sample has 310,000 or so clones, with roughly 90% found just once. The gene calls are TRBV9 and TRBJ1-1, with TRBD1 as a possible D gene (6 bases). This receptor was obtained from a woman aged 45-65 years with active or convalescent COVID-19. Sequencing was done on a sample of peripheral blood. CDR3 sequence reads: CASSNRDRPGEAFF. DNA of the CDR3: TGTGCCAGCAGCAACAGGGACCGCCCCGGGGAAGCTTTCTTT.